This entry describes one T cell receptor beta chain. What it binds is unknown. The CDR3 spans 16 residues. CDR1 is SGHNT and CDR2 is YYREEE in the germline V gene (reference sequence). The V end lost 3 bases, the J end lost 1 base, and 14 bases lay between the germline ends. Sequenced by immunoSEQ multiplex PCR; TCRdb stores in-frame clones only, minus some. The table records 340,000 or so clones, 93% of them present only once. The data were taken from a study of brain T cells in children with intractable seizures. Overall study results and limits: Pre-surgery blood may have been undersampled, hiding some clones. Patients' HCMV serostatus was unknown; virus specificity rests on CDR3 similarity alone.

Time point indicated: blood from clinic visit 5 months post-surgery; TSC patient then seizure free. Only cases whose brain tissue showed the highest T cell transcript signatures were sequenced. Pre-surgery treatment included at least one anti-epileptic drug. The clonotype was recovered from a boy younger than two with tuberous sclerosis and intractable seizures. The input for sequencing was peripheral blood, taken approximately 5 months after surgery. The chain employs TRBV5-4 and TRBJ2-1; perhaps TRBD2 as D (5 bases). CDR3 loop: CASSSRRRGSYNEQFF. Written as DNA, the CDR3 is TGTGCCAGCAGCTCCAGACGCCGGGGTTCCTACAATGAGCAGTTCTTC.